This entry is about one T cell receptor (beta chain). The antigen is not known. V lost 5 bases and J lost 0, with 11 bases in between. Per germline, CDR1 PRHDT and CDR2 FYEKMQ (reference sequence). The CDR3 has 15 amino acids. This sample was included in a study of cytomegalovirus exposure and HLA in healthy donors. Across the whole study: An analysis done earlier identified about 120 million unique TCR beta sequences from around 180 million T cells.

Study-level results: Reportedly, fewer N-insertions than the roughly 600-donor mean appeared in an Asian-associated ancestry cluster in a later analysis. For most TCR beta V segments, an earlier analysis put the productive rate at about 87% or about 30% of the time. In the analysis, some V segments, TRBV6-2 and TRBV6-3 included, were excluded as indistinguishable.

The PCR contained 60 Vbeta and 13 Jbeta primers. The protocol was immunoSEQ multiplex PCR, while the TCRdb copy is restricted to in-frame clones and leaves out a portion. The table has 77,000 or so clones, around 79% seen once. Material for sequencing was PBMCs. The receptor was derived from a middle-aged man in good health and CMV-seronegative. J is TRBJ1-3 and V is TRBV13; the D gene is possibly TRBD1 (6 bases). This CDR3 is CASSPWTASGNTIYF. In nucleotides, the CDR3 is TGTGCCAGCAGCCCGTGGACAGCCTCTGGAAACACCATATATTTT. Together with reference TRBV13 and TRBJ1-3, the CDR3 gives the full variable domain: AAGVIQSPRHLIKEKRETATLKCYPIPRHDTVYWYQQGPGQDPQFLISFYEKMQSDKGSIPDRFSAQQFSDYHSELNMSSLELGDSALYFCASSPWTASGNTIYFGEGSWLTVV.